Below, 17 T cell receptor beta chains from the same sample are listed, as sequenced in a study of HIV-infected patients and healthy controls. cDNA was made from about 500 ng RNA using alpha and beta constant primers. Alpha and beta chain libraries were made separately by chain-specific third strand synthesis with multiplexing indices. In TCRdb, the 5' RACE reads were re-called with MiXCR into one record per CDR3 protein. Altogether some 20,000 distinct CDR3 sequences are present, 9% to 10% being singletons, with the ten largest covering over 5%. All unsorted peripheral T cells were captured because whole blood was used without fractionation. Sequences were obtained from blood. Source of these receptors: an adult in good health.

This clonotype was counted at least ten times. The rearrangement links TRBV20-1 to TRBJ2-3; D possibly corresponds to TRBD1 (5 bases). The V gene lost 6 bases and the J gene lost 9 bases, with 10 bases spanning the gap. Germline V gene lookup returns CDR1 DFQATT and CDR2 SNEGSKA (reference sequence). The CDR3 is 10 amino acids. CDR3: CSATRTTQYF. The CDR3 bases are TGCAGTGCCACCCGGACAACGCAGTATTTT.

Within the sample, this clonotype is medium-sized. The chain is built from TRBV7-2 and TRBJ1-1; no definite D call. There are 13 residues in the CDR3. The germline V gene encodes CDR1 SGHTA and CDR2 FQGNSA. The V end was cut by 4 bases, the J end by 0 bases, with 6 bases between. CDR3 sequence reads: CASSSRLNTEAFF. The DNA for the CDR3 is TGTGCCAGCAGCTCCCGGTTGAACACTGAAGCTTTCTTT.

This clonotype was seen a handful of times. This chain uses TRBV27 with TRBJ2-6, with D unclear. V was pared by 7 bases and J by 0 bases, with 7 bases between. This CDR3 contains 14 residues. CDR1 and CDR2 from the germline V gene are MNHEY and SMNVEV (reference sequence). The CDR3, as DNA: TGTGCCAGCATGCTGCGCTCTGGGGCCAACGTCCTGACTTTC. It encodes CASMLRSGANVLTF.

This clonotype is termed medium-sized. The genes are TRBV2 and TRBJ2-7; possibly TRBD2 for D (7 bases). Deletions cut 6 bases from V and 3 bases from J, with 21 bases between. The CDR3 length is 16 residues. Per germline, CDR1 SNHLY and CDR2 FYNNEI. The CDR3 loop is CASRGGGRGRDYEQYF. The CDR3 DNA follows: TGTGCCAGCAGAGGGGGAGGGCGTGGCAGGGACTACGAGCAGTACTTC.

This clonotype was counted many times. The chain links TRBV4-1 to TRBJ2-5; D possibly corresponds to TRBD1 (6 bases). Germline lookup yields CDR1 MGHRA and CDR2 YSYEKL. This CDR3 region has 16 residues. V was cut by 3 bases and J by 5 bases, with 19 bases left in between. CDR3 residues: CASSQGTYTQLETQYF. In DNA, the CDR3 is TGCGCCAGCAGCCAGGGGACATATACTCAACTGGAGACCCAGTACTTC.

This clonotype was seen repeatedly, ten times or more. The rearrangement uses TRBV7-2 and TRBJ2-3; D unresolved. Germline CDR1 and CDR2: SGHTA and FQGNSA. V gave up 6 bases and J gave up 0 bases, with 7 bases separating them. The CDR3 covers 13 residues. CDR3 DNA sequence: TGTGCCAGCAGGATACTAAGCACAGATACGCAGTATTTT. Translated, it gives CASRILSTDTQYF.

The sample holds many counts of this clonotype. The rearrangement joins TRBV3-1 to TRBJ2-7, with D perhaps given as TRBD1 or TRBD2 (5 bases each). The CDR3 consists of 12 residues. Trimming pared 11 bases from V and 2 bases from J, leaving 13 bases between. The germline CDR1 and CDR2 sequences are LGHDT and YNNKEL (reference sequence). The CDR3 is CAVGGVPYEQYF. For the CDR3, the DNA is TGTGCCGTTGGGGGAGTCCCCTACGAGCAGTACTTC.

There are many counts of this clonotype. The chain links TRBV14 to TRBJ2-7; 11 nucleotides line up with TRBD2. CDR1 is SGHDN and CDR2 is FVKESK in the germline V gene. With 4 bases clipped from V and 0 bases from J, the junction kept 5 bases outside the gene matches. The CDR3 length is 16 residues. CDR3 bases: TGTGCCAGCAGCCCAAGGGGACTAGCGGACTCCTACGAGCAGTACTTC. Residues: CASSPRGLADSYEQYF.

The table lists this clonotype with a few counts. The rearrangement links TRBV9 to TRBJ2-6; D remains unclear. V was trimmed by 0 bases and J by 2 bases, leaving 3 bases between them. Germline V CDR1 and CDR2: SGDLS, YYNGEE. The CDR3 is 14 amino acids. The CDR3 nucleotides read TGTGCCAGCAGCGTAGAGACTGGGGCCAACGTCCTGACTTTC. This gives the protein CASSVETGANVLTF.

In this sample, this clonotype is medium-sized (0.01 to 0.1%). V gene TRBV12-3 or TRBV12-4 combines with J gene TRBJ1-5, with D unresolved. There are 13 residues in the CDR3. Between the trimmed V and J ends, which lost 4 bases and 4 bases, there was a span of 8 bases. This CDR3 is CASSYQSNQPQHF. DNA of the CDR3: TGTGCCAGCAGTTATCAGTCGAATCAGCCCCAGCATTTT.

This chain uses TRBV20-1 with TRBJ2-5, with unresolved D. The CDR3 spans 14 residues. The ends were cut back, 0 bases at V and 2 bases at J, with 10 bases in the middle. CDR1 DFQATT and CDR2 SNEGSKA come from the germline V gene (reference sequence). This chain's CDR3 is CSARDRILQETQYF. CDR3 DNA: TGCAGTGCTAGAGATCGCATCTTACAAGAGACCCAGTACTTC.

For this clonotype: Likely a read error: the CDR3 ends without its conserved phenylalanine or tryptophan. The chain uses TRBV7-2 and TRBJ2-3; D remains ambiguous. CDR3 length: 17 residues. V lost 2 bases and J lost 0, with 15 bases in between. The germline V gene encodes CDR1 SGHTA and CDR2 FQGNSA. The CDR3 region is CASSLSFGAGSTDTQYL. CDR3 coding DNA: TGTGCCAGCAGCTTATCGTTTGGAGCCGGAAGCACAGATACGCAGTATTTA.

In its sample, this clonotype ranks as medium-sized. The V and J genes are TRBV11-2 and TRBJ2-5; TRBD2 might be the D (5 bases). Looked up from germline, CDR1 is SGHAT and CDR2 is FQNNGV. The CDR3 spans 15 residues. V lost 5 bases and J 3 bases, leaving 16 bases between the germline ends. CDR3: CASSPGDREEETQYF. The CDR3 bases are TGTGCCAGCAGCCCCGGGGATCGCGAAGAAGAGACCCAGTACTTC.

The table lists this clonotype with many counts. Sequence at one end of the junction differs from germline and may be a read error. The rearrangement links TRBV7-2 to TRBJ2-5; the match to TRBD2 covers 7 bases. The germline gives CDR1 SGHTA, CDR2 FQGNSA. The CDR3 contains 15 residues. As DNA, the CDR3 is TGTGCCAGCAGCTTGACTCGGGACTACCAAAAGACCCAGTACTTC. It yields the protein CASSLTRDYQKTQYF.

This clonotype showed up many times. The chain links TRBV6-5 to TRBJ1-3; tentatively, D is TRBD1 (5 bases). Trimming cost V 6 bases and J 2 bases, with 17 bases left between them. Looked up from germline, CDR1 is MNHEY and CDR2 is SVGAGI. The CDR3 loop spans 16 amino acids. The CDR3 sequence is CASSPSLGGAGNTIYF. The CDR3, as DNA: TGTGCCAGCAGCCCATCCCTCGGGGGTGCTGGAAACACCATATATTTT.

This clonotype turned up a few times. The genes are TRBV12-3 or TRBV12-4 and TRBJ1-1, with D uncertain. Trimming removed 3 bases at V and 2 bases at J, with 10 bases between. The CDR3 spans 14 residues. The CDR3 bases are TGTGCCAGCAGTTTCTCCGGGATTAACACTGAAGCTTTCTTT. It translates to CASSFSGINTEAFF.

This clonotype has at least ten counts. This sequence joins TRBV28 and TRBJ1-2; 9 positions match TRBD1. Germline CDR1 is MDHEN and CDR2 is SYDVKM. The J segment lost 5 bases and the V segment lost 3 bases, leaving 10 bases of the junction unmatched. This CDR3 comprises 16 residues. The CDR3 spells CASSFARTGVLYGYTF. The CDR3 DNA follows: TGTGCCAGCAGTTTCGCCAGGACAGGGGTCCTTTATGGCTACACCTTC.